This TCR beta chain was profiled in a study of blood T cells in healthy people across ages. Remarks on this clonotype: Its antigen is currently unknown.

Russia was home to the donors, healthy Caucasian individuals aged roughly 6 to 90. The second PCR ran roughly 6 to 11 cycles with a sample-barcoded 5' primer and J-beta primers. MiXCR was run by TCRdb on the 5' RACE reads, yielding one entry per CDR3 protein. The profile shows 450,000 to 700,000 distinct CDR3 sequences, roughly a quarter of them singletons. CDR1 and CDR2 (germline): MGHRA, YSYEKL. With V trimmed by 8 bases and J by 2 bases, 10 bases remained unmatched. There are 15 residues in the CDR3. Regarding the study as a whole: Without sorted subsets, naive and antigen-experienced compartments could not be conclusively compared. Across the age range, TCR beta diversity per million T cells fell in a roughly linear way. The diversity estimates, figures obtained from one million T cells, were considered underestimates.

The sample was blood. The receptor was isolated from a woman in her 70s in good health. J is TRBJ2-5 and V is TRBV4-1, with 8 positions matching TRBD2. CDR3 sequence: CASQTTRGGQETQYF. CDR3 in DNA: TGCGCCAGCCAAACGACTCGCGGGGGGCAAGAGACCCAGTACTTC.